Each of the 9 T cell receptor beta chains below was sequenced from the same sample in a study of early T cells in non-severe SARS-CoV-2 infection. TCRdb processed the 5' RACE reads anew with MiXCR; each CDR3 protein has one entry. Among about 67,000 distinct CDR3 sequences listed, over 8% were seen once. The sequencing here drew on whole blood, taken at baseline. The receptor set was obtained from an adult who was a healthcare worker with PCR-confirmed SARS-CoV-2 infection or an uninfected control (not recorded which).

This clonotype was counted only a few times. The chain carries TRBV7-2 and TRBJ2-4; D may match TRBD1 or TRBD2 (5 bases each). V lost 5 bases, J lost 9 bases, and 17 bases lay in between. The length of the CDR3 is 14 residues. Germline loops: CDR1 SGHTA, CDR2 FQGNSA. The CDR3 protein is CASSPQATRGIQYF. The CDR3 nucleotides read TGTGCCAGCAGCCCACAGGCGACTCGGGGCATTCAGTACTTC.

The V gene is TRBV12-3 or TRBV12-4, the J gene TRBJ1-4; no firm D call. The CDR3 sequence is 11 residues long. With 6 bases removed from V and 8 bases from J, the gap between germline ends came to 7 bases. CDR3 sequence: CASSSREKLFF. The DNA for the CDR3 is TGTGCCAGCAGCTCTAGGGAAAAACTGTTTTTT.

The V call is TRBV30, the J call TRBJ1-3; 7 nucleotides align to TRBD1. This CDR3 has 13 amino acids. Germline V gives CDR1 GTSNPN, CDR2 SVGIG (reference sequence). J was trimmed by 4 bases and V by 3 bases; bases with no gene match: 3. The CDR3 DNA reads TGTGCCTGGAGCGAGGGACAGGGAAACACCATATATTTT. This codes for CAWSEGQGNTIYF.

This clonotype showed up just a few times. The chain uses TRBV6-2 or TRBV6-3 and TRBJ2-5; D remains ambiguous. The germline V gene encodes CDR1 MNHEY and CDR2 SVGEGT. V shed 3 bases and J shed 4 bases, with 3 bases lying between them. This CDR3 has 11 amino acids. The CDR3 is CASSYTETQYF. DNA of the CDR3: TGTGCCAGCAGTTATACAGAGACCCAGTACTTC.

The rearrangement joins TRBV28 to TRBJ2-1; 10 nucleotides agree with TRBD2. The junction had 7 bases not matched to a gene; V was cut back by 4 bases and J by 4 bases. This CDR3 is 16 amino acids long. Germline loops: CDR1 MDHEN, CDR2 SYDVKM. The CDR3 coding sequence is TGTGCCAGCAGTTCCCCGACTAGCGGGCCGTACAATGAGCAGTTCTTC. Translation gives CASSSPTSGPYNEQFF. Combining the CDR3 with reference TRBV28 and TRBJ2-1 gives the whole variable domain DVKVTQSSRYLVKRTGEKVFLECVQDMDHENMFWYRQDPGLGLRLIYFSYDVKMKEKGDIPEGYSVSREKKERFSLILESASTNQTSMYLCASSSPTSGPYNEQFFGPGTRLTVL.

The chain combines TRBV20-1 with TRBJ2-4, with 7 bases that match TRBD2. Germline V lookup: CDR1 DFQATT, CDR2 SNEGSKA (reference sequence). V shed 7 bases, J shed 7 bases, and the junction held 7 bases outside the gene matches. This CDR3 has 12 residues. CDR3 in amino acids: CSVGLDSNIQYF. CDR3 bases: TGCAGTGTTGGACTAGATTCCAACATTCAGTACTTC.

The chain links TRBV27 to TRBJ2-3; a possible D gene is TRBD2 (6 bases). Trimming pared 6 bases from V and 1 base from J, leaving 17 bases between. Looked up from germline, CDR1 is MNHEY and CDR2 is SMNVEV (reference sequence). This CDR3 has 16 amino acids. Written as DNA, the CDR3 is TGTGCCAGCAGGGGCTTCCTAGCGAGTGGCACAGATACGCAGTATTTT. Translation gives CASRGFLASGTDTQYF.

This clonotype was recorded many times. This CDR3 is CASSSPGTSHNEQFF. Here the CDR3 DNA reads TGTGCCAGCAGTTCGCCCGGGACTAGCCATAATGAGCAGTTCTTC. This chain uses TRBV12-3 or TRBV12-4 with TRBJ2-1, with 9 bases identical to TRBD2. J gave up 7 bases and V 4 bases, and 8 bases lay outside the gene matches. The length of the CDR3 is 15 residues.

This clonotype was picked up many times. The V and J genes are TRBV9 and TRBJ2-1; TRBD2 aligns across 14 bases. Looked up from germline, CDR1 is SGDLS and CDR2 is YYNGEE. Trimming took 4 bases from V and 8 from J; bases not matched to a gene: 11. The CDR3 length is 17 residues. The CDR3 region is CASSTGVGTSGRDEQFF. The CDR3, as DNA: TGTGCCAGCAGCACCGGAGTCGGGACTAGCGGGAGAGATGAGCAGTTCTTC.